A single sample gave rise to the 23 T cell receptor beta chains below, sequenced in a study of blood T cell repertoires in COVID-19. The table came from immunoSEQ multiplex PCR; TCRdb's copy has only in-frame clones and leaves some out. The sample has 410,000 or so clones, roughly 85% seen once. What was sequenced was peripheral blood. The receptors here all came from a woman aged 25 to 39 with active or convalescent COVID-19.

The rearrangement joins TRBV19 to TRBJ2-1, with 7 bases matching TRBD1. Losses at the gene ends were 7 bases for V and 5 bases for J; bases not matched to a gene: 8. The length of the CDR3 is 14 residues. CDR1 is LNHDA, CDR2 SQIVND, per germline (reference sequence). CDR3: CASTNRGVDNEQFF. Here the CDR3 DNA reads TGTGCCAGTACTAACAGGGGCGTCGACAATGAGCAGTTCTTC.

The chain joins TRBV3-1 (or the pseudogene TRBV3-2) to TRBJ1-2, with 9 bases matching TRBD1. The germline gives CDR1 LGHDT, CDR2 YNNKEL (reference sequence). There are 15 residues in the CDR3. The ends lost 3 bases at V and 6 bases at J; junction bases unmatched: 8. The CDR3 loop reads CASSQSGTGLDGYTF. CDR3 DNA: TGTGCCAGCAGCCAGTCAGGGACAGGGTTAGATGGCTACACCTTC.

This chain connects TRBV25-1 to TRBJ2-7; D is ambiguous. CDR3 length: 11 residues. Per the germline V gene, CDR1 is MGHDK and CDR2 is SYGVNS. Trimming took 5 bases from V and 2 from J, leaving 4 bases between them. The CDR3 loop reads CASSHTYEQYF. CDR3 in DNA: TGTGCCAGCAGTCACACCTACGAGCAGTACTTC.

CDR3 sequence: CASSSTGGAVTEAFF. In DNA, the CDR3 is TGTGCCAGCAGCTCAACAGGGGGCGCGGTCACTGAAGCTTTCTTT. V usage is TRBV5-8 and J usage is TRBJ1-1, with TRBD1 matching 9 bases. The CDR3 length is 15 residues. Germline lookup yields CDR1 SGHTS and CDR2 YDEGEE. Trimming cost V 3 bases and J 4 bases; bases outside gene matches: 7.

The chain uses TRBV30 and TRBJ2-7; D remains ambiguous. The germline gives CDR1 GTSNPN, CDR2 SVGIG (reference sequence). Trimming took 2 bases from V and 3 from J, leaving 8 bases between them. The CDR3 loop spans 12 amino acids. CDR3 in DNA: TGTGCCTGGAGTTCTAACAGCTACGAGCAGTACTTC. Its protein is CAWSSNSYEQYF. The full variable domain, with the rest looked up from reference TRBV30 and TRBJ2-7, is SQTIHQWPATLVQPVGSPLSLECTVEGTSNPNLYWYRQAAGRGLQLLFYSVGIGQISSEVPQNLSASRPQDRQFILSSKKLLLSDSGFYLCAWSSNSYEQYFGPGTRLTVT.

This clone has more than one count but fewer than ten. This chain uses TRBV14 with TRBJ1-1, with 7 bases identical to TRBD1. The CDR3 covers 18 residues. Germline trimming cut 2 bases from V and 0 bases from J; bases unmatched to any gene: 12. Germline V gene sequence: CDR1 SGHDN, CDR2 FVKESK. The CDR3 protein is CASSQTRGFFLMNTEAFF. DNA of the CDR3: TGTGCCAGCAGCCAAACCAGGGGGTTTTTTCTAATGAACACTGAAGCTTTCTTT.

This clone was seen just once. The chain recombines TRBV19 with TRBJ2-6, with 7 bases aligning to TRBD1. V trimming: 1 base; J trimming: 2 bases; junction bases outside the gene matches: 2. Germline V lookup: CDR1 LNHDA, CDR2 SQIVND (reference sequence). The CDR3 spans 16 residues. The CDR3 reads CASSIGGGTGANVLTF. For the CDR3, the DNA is TGTGCCAGTAGTATAGGAGGGGGCACTGGGGCCAACGTCCTGACTTTC.

The CDR3: CASSRTGEGYTF. CDR3 DNA: TGTGCCAGCAGCCGGACAGGGGAAGGCTACACCTTC. V usage is TRBV27 and J usage is TRBJ1-2, with TRBD1 matching over 9 bases. Germline CDR1 and CDR2: MNHEY and SMNVEV (reference sequence). Losses at the gene ends were 6 bases for V and 8 bases for J; bases not matched to a gene: 4. CDR3 length equals 12 residues.

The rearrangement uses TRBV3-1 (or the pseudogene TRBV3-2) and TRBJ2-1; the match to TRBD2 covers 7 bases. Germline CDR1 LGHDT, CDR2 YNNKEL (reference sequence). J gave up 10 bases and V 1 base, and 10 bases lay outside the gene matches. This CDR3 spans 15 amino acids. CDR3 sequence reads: CASSQGLAGSWEQFF. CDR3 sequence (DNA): TGTGCCAGCAGCCAAGGACTAGCCGGTTCTTGGGAGCAGTTCTTC.

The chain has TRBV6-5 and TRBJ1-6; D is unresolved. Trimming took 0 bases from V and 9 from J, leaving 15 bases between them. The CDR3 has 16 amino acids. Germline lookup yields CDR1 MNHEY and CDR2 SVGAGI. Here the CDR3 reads CASSYSAEDRGSPLHF. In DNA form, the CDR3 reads TGTGCCAGCAGTTACTCGGCTGAGGACCGGGGTTCACCCCTCCACTTT.

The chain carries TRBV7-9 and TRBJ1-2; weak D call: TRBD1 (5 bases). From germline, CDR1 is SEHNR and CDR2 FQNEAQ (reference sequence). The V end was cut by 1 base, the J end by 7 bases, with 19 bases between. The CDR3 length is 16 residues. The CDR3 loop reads CASSLVSEARAPGYTF. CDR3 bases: TGTGCCAGCAGCTTAGTGTCTGAGGCCAGGGCACCTGGCTACACCTTC.

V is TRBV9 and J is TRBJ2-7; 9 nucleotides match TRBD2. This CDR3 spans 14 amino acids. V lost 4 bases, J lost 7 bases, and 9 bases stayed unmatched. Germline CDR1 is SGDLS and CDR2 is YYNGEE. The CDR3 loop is CASSRAGGSGEQYF. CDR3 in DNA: TGTGCCAGCAGCCGAGCGGGGGGTTCGGGAGAGCAGTACTTC.

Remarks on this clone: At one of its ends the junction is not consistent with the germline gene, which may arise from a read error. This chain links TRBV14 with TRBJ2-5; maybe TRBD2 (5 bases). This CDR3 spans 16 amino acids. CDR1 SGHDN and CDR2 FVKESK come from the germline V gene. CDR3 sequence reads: CASSEDVASSGETQYF. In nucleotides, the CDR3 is TGTGCCAGCAGCGAAGATGTGGCGTCTTCGGGGGAGACCCAGTACTTC. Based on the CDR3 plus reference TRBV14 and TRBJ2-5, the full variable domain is EAGVTQFPSHSVIEKGQTVTLRCDPISGHDNLYWYRRVMGKEIKFLLHFVKESKQDESGMPNNRFLAERTGGTYSTLKVQPAELEDSGVYFCASSEDVASSGETQYFGPGTRLLVL.

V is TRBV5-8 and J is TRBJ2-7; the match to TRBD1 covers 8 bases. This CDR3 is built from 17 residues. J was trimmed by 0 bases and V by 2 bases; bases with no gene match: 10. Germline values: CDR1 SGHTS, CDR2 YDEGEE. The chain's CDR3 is CASSFLDRAQSSYEQYF. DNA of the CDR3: TGTGCCAGCAGCTTCTTGGACAGGGCCCAGAGCTCCTACGAGCAGTACTTC.

This CDR3 is CATSRDQGTGSGTEAFF. In DNA form, the CDR3 reads TGTGCCACCAGCAGAGATCAGGGTACGGGTTCGGGCACTGAAGCTTTCTTT. The chain couples TRBV15 to TRBJ1-1; D is perhaps TRBD1 (5 bases). Per the germline V gene, CDR1 is LNHNV and CDR2 is YYDKDF (reference sequence). The CDR3 runs to 17 residues. Between the trimmed V and J ends, which lost 0 bases and 4 bases, there was a span of 18 bases.

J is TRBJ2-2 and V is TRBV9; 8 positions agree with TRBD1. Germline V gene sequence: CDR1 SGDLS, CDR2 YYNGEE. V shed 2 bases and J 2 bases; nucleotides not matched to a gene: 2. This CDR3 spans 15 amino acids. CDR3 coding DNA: TGTGCCAGCAGCGTTGGACAGGGTAACACCGGGGAGCTGTTTTTT. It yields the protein CASSVGQGNTGELFF.

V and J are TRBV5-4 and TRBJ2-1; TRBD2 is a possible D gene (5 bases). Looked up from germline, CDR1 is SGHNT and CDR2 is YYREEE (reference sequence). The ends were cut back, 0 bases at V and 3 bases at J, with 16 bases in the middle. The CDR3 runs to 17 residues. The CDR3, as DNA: TGTGCCAGCAGCTTGGCCTCGGGGTGGCGGAACTACAATGAGCAGTTCTTC. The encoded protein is CASSLASGWRNYNEQFF.

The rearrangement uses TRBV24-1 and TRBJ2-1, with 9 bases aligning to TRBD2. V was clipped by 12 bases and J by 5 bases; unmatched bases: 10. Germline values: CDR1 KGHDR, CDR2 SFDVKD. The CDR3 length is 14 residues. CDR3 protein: CAPATGTSNNEQFF. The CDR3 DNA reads TGTGCCCCTGCTACCGGGACTAGCAACAATGAGCAGTTCTTC.

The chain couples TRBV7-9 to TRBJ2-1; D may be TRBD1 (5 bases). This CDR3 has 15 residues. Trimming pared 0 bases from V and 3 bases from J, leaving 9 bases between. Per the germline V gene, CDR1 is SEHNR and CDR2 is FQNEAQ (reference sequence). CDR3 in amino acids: CASSLAIGHYNEQFF. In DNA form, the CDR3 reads TGTGCCAGCAGCTTAGCGATAGGACACTACAATGAGCAGTTCTTC. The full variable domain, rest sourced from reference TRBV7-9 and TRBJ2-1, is DTGVSQNPRHKITKRGQNVTFRCDPISEHNRLYWYRQTLGQGPEFLTYFQNEAQLEKSRLLSDRFSAERPKGSFSTLEIQRTEQGDSAMYLCASSLAIGHYNEQFFGPGTRLTVL.

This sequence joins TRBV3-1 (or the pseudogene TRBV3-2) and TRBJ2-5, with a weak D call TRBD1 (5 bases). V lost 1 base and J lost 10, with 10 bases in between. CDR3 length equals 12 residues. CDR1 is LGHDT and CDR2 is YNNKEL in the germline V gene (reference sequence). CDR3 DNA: TGTGCCAGCAGCCAAGCCAGGACACACCAGTACTTC. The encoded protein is CASSQARTHQYF.

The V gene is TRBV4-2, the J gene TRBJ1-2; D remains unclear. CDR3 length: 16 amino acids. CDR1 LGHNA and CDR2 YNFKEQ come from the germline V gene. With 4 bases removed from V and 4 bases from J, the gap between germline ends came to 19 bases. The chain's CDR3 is CASSPQGSLSGYGYTF. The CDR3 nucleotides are TGTGCCAGCAGCCCCCAAGGGAGTCTCTCTGGCTATGGCTACACCTTC.

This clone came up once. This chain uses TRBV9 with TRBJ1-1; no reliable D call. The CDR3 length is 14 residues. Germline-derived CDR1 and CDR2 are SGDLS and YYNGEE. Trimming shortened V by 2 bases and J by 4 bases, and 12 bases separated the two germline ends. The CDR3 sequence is CASSVGSGSTEAFF. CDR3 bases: TGTGCCAGCAGCGTCGGGTCTGGGAGCACTGAAGCTTTCTTT.

CDR3 residues: CASSLPLDSTRGDEQYF. CDR3 nucleotides: TGTGCCAGCAGCCTACCCCTGGACTCAACGCGGGGGGACGAGCAGTACTTC. J is TRBJ2-7 and V is TRBV5-4, with TRBD2 matching over 8 bases. The CDR3 length is 17 residues. From germline, CDR1 is SGHNT and CDR2 YYREEE (reference sequence). After removal of 4 bases from V and 5 bases from J, the junction contained 17 bases not matched to a gene.